This section outlines one T cell receptor (beta chain) sequence together with its context. CDR1 and CDR2 (germline): SGHRS, YFSETQ. V shed 7 bases, J shed 2 bases, and the junction held 8 bases outside the gene matches. The CDR3 has 15 residues. This entry comes from a study of T cell changes during pregnancy in multiple sclerosis. Here immunoSEQ multiplex PCR was the method, and the copy in TCRdb shows in-frame clones only, minus some. The sample records just under 65,000 clones, roughly 96% being singletons. The sequencing used CD8+ T cells from peripheral blood mononuclear cells, collected after pregnancy. This receptor was identified in a female donor with multiple sclerosis, enrolled in a pregnancy study. This sequence joins TRBV5-1 and TRBJ2-1; 8 positions match TRBD1. CDR3 coding DNA: TGCGCCAGCGCGACCAGGACAGGGACCTACAATGAGCAGTTCTTC. This codes for CASATRTGTYNEQFF.